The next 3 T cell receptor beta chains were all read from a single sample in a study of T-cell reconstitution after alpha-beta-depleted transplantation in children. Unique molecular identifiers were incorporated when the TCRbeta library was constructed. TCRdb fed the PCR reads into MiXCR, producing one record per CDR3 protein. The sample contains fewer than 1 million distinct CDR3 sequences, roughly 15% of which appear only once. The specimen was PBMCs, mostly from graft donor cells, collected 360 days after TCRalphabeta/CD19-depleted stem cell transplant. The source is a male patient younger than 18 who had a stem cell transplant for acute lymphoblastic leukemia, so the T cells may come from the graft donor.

CDR3 in DNA: TGCGCCAGCAGCTTGGCGGGACTAGCGGGGGATCACACCGGGGAGCTGTTTTTT. Amino acid sequence: CASSLAGLAGDHTGELFF. V usage is TRBV5-1 and J usage is TRBJ2-2; TRBD2 matches at 14 bases. After removal of 0 bases from V and 3 bases from J, the junction contained 4 bases not matched to a gene. The germline V gene encodes CDR1 SGHRS and CDR2 YFSETQ. The CDR3 contains 18 residues.

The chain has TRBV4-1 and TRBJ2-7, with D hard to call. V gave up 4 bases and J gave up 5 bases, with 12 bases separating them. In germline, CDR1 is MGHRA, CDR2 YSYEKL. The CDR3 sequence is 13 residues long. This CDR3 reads CASSPAPDDEQYF. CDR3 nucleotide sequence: TGCGCCAGCAGCCCGGCTCCGGACGACGAGCAGTACTTC.

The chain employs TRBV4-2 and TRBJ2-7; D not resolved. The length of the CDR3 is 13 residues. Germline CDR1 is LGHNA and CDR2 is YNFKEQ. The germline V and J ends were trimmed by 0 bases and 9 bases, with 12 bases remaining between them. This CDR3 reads CASSQDPNEWQYF. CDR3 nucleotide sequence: TGTGCCAGCAGCCAAGACCCGAATGAGTGGCAGTACTTC.